This T cell receptor beta chain was sequenced for a study of shared clonotypes between healthy human individuals. Study-wide findings and caveats: The genetic and exposure-history diversity represented was limited by few donors. Shared across a few donors were 4% to 6% of the naive CD4 clonotypes. Tissues were not sampled, only blood, and their repertoires likely differ.

This CDR3 spans 13 amino acids. Germline lookup yields CDR1 SNHLY and CDR2 FYNNEI. The V end was cut by 4 bases, the J end by 5 bases, with 11 bases between. Every immunoSEQ plate was one replicate of a subset's evenly spread DNA. Assay: immunoSEQ multiplex PCR; the TCRdb copy retains only in-frame clones and omits some. Of hundreds of thousands of clones in the sample, about three quarters were seen once. Remarks on this clone: Its antigen is not known.

The chain employs TRBV2 and TRBJ1-1, with TRBD1 as a possible D gene (5 bases). The specimen sequenced was memory CD4+ T cells sorted from blood. The sample's subset: CD45RA-negative fraction. This sequence originates from a woman aged 25 to 39 in good health. CDR3: CASSAAGRTEAFF. CDR3 in DNA: TGTGCCAGCAGTGCTGCAGGGAGGACTGAAGCTTTCTTT.